This T cell receptor (beta chain) was recovered during a study of blood T cell repertoires in COVID-19. Using immunoSEQ multiplex PCR, the repertoire was profiled, and TCRdb retains in-frame clones only, with some absent. This table has about 210,000 clones, 89% appearing once. The CDR3 spans 15 residues. V lost 11 bases and J 0 bases, leaving 18 bases between the germline ends. From germline, CDR1 is ENHRY and CDR2 SYGVKD. The specimen sequenced was PBMCs or T cells enriched from blood (not recorded which). This clonotype was obtained from a woman between 18 and 29 years old who had recovered from COVID-19. V is TRBV10-3 and J is TRBJ2-3; the D gene is possibly TRBD1 (6 bases). The CDR3 sequence: CAATSTGLSTDTQYF. In DNA, the CDR3 is TGTGCCGCCACCTCGACAGGCCTTAGCACAGATACGCAGTATTTT.